Listed below are T cell receptor beta chains from one sample, sequenced in a study of PD-1 blockade in classical Hodgkin lymphoma. Generated by immunoSEQ multiplex PCR, the TCRdb table keeps only in-frame clones and is missing some. This sample has 24,000 or so clones; about 90% occur once, and the top ten carry roughly 0.52%. The sample consisted of CD4+ T cells from blood. The source of these receptors is a human donor with classical Hodgkin lymphoma. Each CDR3 is given with its conserved first and last residue. Each record gives: V gene, clone size, D gene, J gene, CDR3 protein, CDR3 DNA. A D gene is named only where the DNA matches it firmly. Only some rows state a clone size, as once, few, many or a class for expanded clones.

>TRBV30|.|TRBD1|TRBJ1-3
CAWSPYYQTGGIRNTIYF
TGTGCCTGGAGTCCCTACTATCAGACAGGGGGAATTCGAAACACCATATATTTT
>TRBV5-1|.|.|TRBJ1-6
CASSLGVSYNSPLHF
TGCGCCAGCAGCTTGGGCGTCTCCTATAATTCACCCCTCCACTTT
>TRBV5-1|.|.|TRBJ2-4
CARLTTVAKNIQYF
TGCGCCCGCCTAACCACGGTAGCCAAAAACATTCAGTACTTC
>TRBV5-1|few|TRBD1|TRBJ1-1
CASSGTGAMGTEAFF
TGCGCCAGCAGCGGAACAGGGGCGATGGGTACTGAAGCTTTCTTT
>TRBV28|.|.|TRBJ2-3
CASSFGRGPDTQYF
TGTGCCAGCAGTTTCGGGCGGGGCCCAGATACGCAGTATTTT
>TRBV7-2|.|.|TRBJ1-2
CASSLAFSYGYTF
TGTGCCAGCAGCTTAGCGTTCAGCTATGGCTACACCTTC
>TRBV19|.|.|TRBJ1-3
CASSSGAGNTIYF
TGTGCCAGTAGTAGCGGAGCGGGAAACACCATATATTTT
>TRBV2|.|TRBD1|TRBJ1-6
CASRGGQGSYNSPLHF
TGTGCCAGCAGGGGGGGACAGGGGTCCTATAATTCACCCCTCCACTTT
>TRBV2|.|TRBD1|TRBJ2-5
CASSPGQGAYILETQYF
TGTGCCAGCAGTCCGGGACAGGGGGCTTATATCTTAGAGACCCAGTACTTC
>TRBV10-2|.|TRBD2|TRBJ2-2
CASRKREAGANTGELFF
TGCGCCAGCAGAAAAAGAGAAGCGGGGGCGAACACCGGGGAGCTGTTTTTT
>TRBV6-5|few|.|TRBJ1-5
CASSSSRDAPQHF
TGTGCCAGCAGTTCAAGTAGGGATGCGCCCCAGCATTTT
>TRBV4-2|.|TRBD2|TRBJ2-1
CASSQERTRGYNEQFF
TGTGCCAGCAGCCAAGAGAGGACTAGGGGCTACAATGAGCAGTTCTTC
>TRBV7-6|once|TRBD1|TRBJ2-1
CASSGYRGLEQFF
TGTGCCAGCAGCGGATACAGGGGGCTTGAGCAGTTCTTC
>TRBV5-6|.|.|TRBJ1-2
CASSPPLGPLYGYTF
TGTGCCAGCAGCCCTCCTCTGGGTCCCCTCTATGGCTACACCTTC
>TRBV4-1|.|.|TRBJ2-5
CASSQVKHQETQYF
TGCGCCAGCAGCCAAGTAAAGCACCAAGAGACCCAGTACTTC
>TRBV21-1|.|.|TRBJ2-7
CARTLWSRRYEQYF
TGTGCCCGGACTTTATGGAGTCGGCGCTACGAGCAGTACTTC
>TRBV4-3|.|.|TRBJ1-3
CASSQVGTGYSGNTIYF
TGCGCCAGCAGCCAAGTCGGAACAGGGTACTCCGGAAACACCATATATTTT
>TRBV7-9|.|.|TRBJ2-7
CASSNSNTGGEQYF
TGTGCCAGCAGCAATAGCAATACTGGGGGCGAGCAGTACTTC
>TRBV6-1|.|TRBD1|TRBJ2-3
CASSQERTGFTDTQYF
TGTGCCAGCAGTCAAGAGCGGACAGGGTTCACAGATACGCAGTATTTT
>TRBV7-8|.|TRBD1|TRBJ1-2
CASSPRDSISYGYTF
TGTGCCAGCAGCCCGCGGGACAGTATATCTTATGGCTACACCTTC
>TRBV6-5|.|.|TRBJ1-1
CASRHNTEAFF
TGTGCCAGCAGACACAACACTGAAGCTTTCTTT
>TRBV5-1|.|TRBD2|TRBJ2-7
CASSPGAGVYEQYF
TGCGCCAGCAGCCCCGGAGCGGGGGTCTACGAGCAGTACTTC
>TRBV30|.|.|TRBJ2-5
CAWSVRREETQYF
TGTGCCTGGAGTGTGAGGCGGGAAGAGACCCAGTACTTC
>TRBV4-3|.|.|TRBJ1-4
CASSQVRVANEKLFF
TGCGCCAGCAGCCAAGTTAGGGTGGCGAATGAAAAACTGTTTTTT
>TRBV30|once|.|TRBJ1-2
CAWSTTANYGYTF
TGTGCCTGGAGTACGACCGCGAACTATGGCTACACCTTC
>TRBV19|.|.|TRBJ1-1
CASSPTQNTEAFF
TGTGCCAGTAGTCCAACACAGAACACTGAAGCTTTCTTT
>TRBV9|.|TRBD2|TRBJ2-7
CASSRGVATYEQYF
TGTGCCAGCAGCCGGGGGGTTGCCACCTACGAGCAGTACTTC
>TRBV4-2|.|.|TRBJ1-6
CASSQGDTGSNSPLHF
TGTGCCAGCAGCCAAGGGGATACAGGGTCCAATTCACCCCTCCACTTT
>TRBV5-1|.|TRBD2|TRBJ2-1
CASTISGSSYNEQFF
TGCGCCAGCACTATTAGCGGGAGCTCCTACAATGAGCAGTTCTTC
>TRBV7-9|.|.|TRBJ2-1
CASSLIGDSSYNEQFF
TGTGCCAGCAGCTTAATCGGGGATAGCTCCTACAATGAGCAGTTCTTC
>TRBV5-1|.|TRBD1|TRBJ2-1
CASSLWDRGSSAYNEQFF
TGCGCCAGCAGCTTGTGGGACAGGGGCTCATCCGCCTACAATGAGCAGTTCTTC
>TRBV4-1|.|.|TRBJ2-3
CASSQGNRETGYF
TGCGCCAGCAGCCAAGGGAACCGCGAAACGGGGTATTTT
>TRBV19|.|.|TRBJ2-3
CASSKTGTDTQYF
TGTGCCAGTAGTAAGACAGGCACAGATACGCAGTATTTT
>TRBV6-5|few|.|TRBJ1-5
CASSRLTGNQPQHF
TGTGCCAGCAGCCGCCTGACTGGCAATCAGCCCCAGCATTTT
>TRBV18|.|TRBD2|TRBJ2-1
CASSPYAIAGGLLYNEQFF
TGTGCCAGCTCACCCTACGCAATTGCGGGGGGACTATTATACAATGAGCAGTTCTTC
>TRBV4-3|.|TRBD1|TRBJ1-2
CASSRGNPQGTYGYTF
TGCGCCAGCAGCAGAGGCAACCCACAGGGGACCTATGGCTACACCTTC
>TRBV5-1|.|TRBD1|TRBJ2-5
CASSSEGQVETQYF
TGCGCCAGCAGCTCGGAAGGACAGGTAGAGACCCAGTACTTC
>TRBV7-6|.|TRBD1|TRBJ1-2
CASSLGQSPNYGYTF
TGTGCCAGCAGCTTGGGACAGTCCCCCAACTATGGCTACACCTTC
>TRBV7-9|few|.|TRBJ1-5
CASSRFGGNQPQHF
TGTGCCAGCAGCCGGTTTGGGGGCAATCAGCCCCAGCATTTT
>TRBV30|once|.|TRBJ2-7
CAWKWDTTYEQYF
TGTGCCTGGAAGTGGGACACAACCTACGAGCAGTACTTC
>TRBV18|.|.|TRBJ1-5
CASSPPSGSQPQHF
TGTGCCAGCTCACCACCGTCGGGGAGCCAGCCCCAGCATTTT
>TRBV9|.|.|TRBJ1-1
CASSPTENTEAFF
TGTGCCAGCAGCCCAACAGAGAACACTGAAGCTTTCTTT
>TRBV19|.|TRBD1|TRBJ2-6
CASSAMDRGLVSGANVLTF
TGTGCCAGTAGTGCCATGGACAGGGGGCTGGTATCTGGGGCCAACGTCCTGACTTTC
>TRBV29-1|.|.|TRBJ2-5
CSVEKAVGETQYF
TGCAGCGTTGAGAAAGCGGTAGGAGAGACCCAGTACTTC
>TRBV7-9|.|TRBD2|TRBJ2-7
CASSLAGGVWHEQYF
TGTGCCAGCAGCTTAGCGGGGGGGGTTTGGCACGAGCAGTACTTC
>TRBV6-6|.|.|TRBJ2-7
CASSPGPNQWSQYF
TGTGCCAGCAGCCCCGGACCGAACCAATGGTCACAGTACTTC
>TRBV25-1|.|.|TRBJ1-5
CASSQTGVDWPQHF
TGTGCCAGCAGTCAGACAGGTGTGGATTGGCCCCAGCATTTT
>TRBV7-2|.|TRBD2|TRBJ2-5
CASSARQRGIQETQYF
TGTGCCAGCAGCGCCCGCCAGCGGGGGATCCAAGAGACCCAGTACTTC
>TRBV6-6|.|.|TRBJ1-2
CASSYSDSYGYTF
TGTGCCAGCAGTTACTCTGACAGTTATGGCTACACCTTC
>TRBV6-5|.|.|TRBJ1-1
CASSRGANTEAFF
TGTGCCAGCAGCCGCGGGGCGAACACTGAAGCTTTCTTT
>TRBV11-2|.|TRBD1|TRBJ2-7
CASSLGRGGQGSYEQYF
TGTGCCAGCAGCTTAGGGCGGGGCGGACAGGGGTCCTACGAGCAGTACTTC
>TRBV19|once|.|TRBJ1-5
CASSGRSAGNQPQHF
TGTGCCAGTAGTGGGAGGTCGGCAGGGAATCAGCCCCAGCATTTT
>TRBV5-1|.|TRBD1|TRBJ2-2
CASSLDRGATGELFF
TGCGCCAGCAGCTTGGACAGGGGCGCCACCGGGGAGCTGTTTTTT
>TRBV7-2|few|.|TRBJ2-5
CASTRAIQETQYF
TGTGCCAGCACGCGGGCCATCCAAGAGACCCAGTACTTC
>TRBV4-3|.|TRBD1|TRBJ2-5
CASSQVGQVGETQYF
TGCGCCAGCAGCCAAGTGGGACAGGTCGGGGAGACCCAGTACTTC
>TRBV27|.|TRBD1|TRBJ1-3
CASSPGGAMSSGNTIYF
TGTGCCAGCAGTCCAGGGGGGGCCATGAGCTCTGGAAACACCATATATTTT
>TRBV5-1|.|.|TRBJ2-3
CASRQISTDTQYF
TGCGCCAGCCGACAGATTAGCACAGATACGCAGTATTTT